Shown below are 7 T cell receptor beta chains from a single sample sequenced in a study of regulatory T cells in long-lasting Graves disease. Building the TCR beta libraries relied on iRepertoire HTBI primers, and CDR3 regions underwent Arm-PCR. TCRdb re-called the multiplex PCR reads through MiXCR, storing one row per CDR3 protein. This sample has almost 350,000 distinct CDR3 sequences; about 20% occur once, and the top ten carry approximately 31%. Time point given: persistent/refractory GD, antithyroid drugs over 5 years with positive TRAb. The TCR library used RNA extracted from PBMCs. The sequencing here drew on peripheral blood mononuclear cells (PBMCs), taken when the disease was refractory, from a patient treated with antithyroid drugs. The source is a female donor with Graves disease.

This chain uses TRBV7-3 with TRBJ2-3, with a possible D match to TRBD1 (6 bases). Trimming took 2 bases from V and 2 from J, leaving 8 bases between them. The CDR3 runs to 14 residues. Germline-derived CDR1 and CDR2 are SGHTA and FQGTGA. Written as DNA, the CDR3 is TGTGCCAGCAGCTTAGCAGGGGTCACAGATACGCAGTATTTT. The encoded protein is CASSLAGVTDTQYF.

This clonotype was found a few times. The chain is built from TRBV7-2 and TRBJ2-4; 7 nucleotides match TRBD1. In germline, CDR1 is SGHTA, CDR2 FQGNSA. V dropped 2 bases and J dropped 9; count of bases not matched to a gene: 4. This CDR3 region has 13 residues. The DNA for the CDR3 is TGTGCCAGCAGCTTACACAGGGGTGGCATTCAGTACTTC. Amino acids: CASSLHRGGIQYF.

Concerning this clonotype itself: The junction does not match germline at one end; this may be a read error. The V gene is TRBV27, the J gene TRBJ2-6; TRBD1 is a possible D gene (5 bases). The CDR3 contains 18 residues. Germline V gene lookup returns CDR1 MNHEY and CDR2 SMNVEV (reference sequence). The CDR3 region is CASTKRWQGYSGANVLAF. The CDR3 region has the DNA TGTGCCAGCACCAAACGGTGGCAGGGATACTCTGGGGCCAACGTCCTGGCTTTC.

This clonotype has just a few counts. The gene calls are TRBV18 and TRBJ1-5; 12 bases are a match to TRBD1. Germline loops: CDR1 KGHSH, CDR2 LQKENI. CDR3 size: 16 residues. After removal of 3 bases from V and 10 bases from J, the junction contained 10 bases not matched to a gene. In DNA form, the CDR3 reads TGTGCCAGCTCACCTGGGACAGGGGGCTCCCGTTCACCCCAGCATTTT. Encoded protein: CASSPGTGGSRSPQHF.

A note on this clonotype: A read error may account for a junction end that differs from germline. The chain recombines TRBV19 with TRBJ1-1, with TRBD1 matching 7 bases. CDR1 is LNHDA and CDR2 is SQIVND in the germline V gene (reference sequence). The CDR3 runs to 13 residues. The CDR3 DNA follows: TGTGCCAGTAGTCAGGGGGGGAACGCTGAAGCTTTCTTT. It is translated as CASSQGGNAEAFF. Supplemented by reference TRBV19 and TRBJ1-1, the full variable domain reads DGGITQSPKYLFRKEGQNVTLSCEQNLNHDAMYWYRQDPGQGLRLIYYSQIVNDFQKGDIAEGYSVSREKKESFPLTVTSAQKNPTAFYLCASSQGGNAEAFFGQGTRLTVV.

This clonotype was observed a handful of times. V and J are TRBV2 and TRBJ2-2; 12 positions match TRBD2. This CDR3 has 16 residues. V shed 7 bases, J shed 0 bases, and the junction held 3 bases outside the gene matches. CDR1 and CDR2 (germline): SNHLY, FYNNEI. The chain's CDR3 is CASNLAGGPNTGELFF. The CDR3 DNA reads TGTGCCAGCAATCTAGCGGGAGGGCCGAACACCGGGGAGCTGTTTTTT. Full variable domain (rest looked up from reference TRBV2 and TRBJ2-2): EPEVTQTPSHQVTQMGQEVILRCVPISNHLYFYWYRQILGQKVEFLVSFYNNEISEKSEIFDDQFSVERPDGSNFTLKIRSTKLEDSAMYFCASNLAGGPNTGELFFGEGSRLTVL.

This clonotype was seen at least ten times. This chain uses TRBV19 with TRBJ1-4, with D perhaps matching TRBD1 (6 bases). The CDR3 consists of 16 residues. Looked up from germline, CDR1 is LNHDA and CDR2 is SQIVND (reference sequence). The CDR3 DNA is TGTGCAAAGTCCAGGGGCGACCATATTAAGGCTGAAAAACTGTTTTTT. It yields the protein CAKSRGDHIKAEKLFF.